This T cell receptor (beta chain) derives from a study of graft-versus-host responses after intestinal transplantation. Across the whole study: All recipients were given anti-thymocyte globulin induction, and tacrolimus and steroids were then administered for around three years. Overall study findings and caveats: Analysis identified GvH clones in recipient marrow, with some appearing first in ileum or blood.

Assay: immunoSEQ multiplex PCR; the TCRdb copy retains only in-frame clones and omits some. The sample includes some 120,000 clones, around 94% of them seen just once. The CDR3 is 15 residues long. CDR1 and CDR2 from the germline V gene are MNHNS and SASEGT. V shed 2 bases and J 0 bases; nucleotides not matched to a gene: 1. A word on this clone: Its antigen remains unidentified. The sample carries other DNA sequences with the same CDR3.

Sequencing was performed on unstimulated CD8+ T cells sorted from spleen or lymph node cells, taken before transplant. J is TRBJ2-1 and V is TRBV6-1, with 7 bases identical to TRBD2. The TCR comes from a human donor who was the organ donor for an intestinal transplant. As DNA, the CDR3 is TGTGCCAGCAGTGAATTAGCGGGCTCCTACAATGAGCAGTTCTTC. Amino acids: CASSELAGSYNEQFF.